This is a list of T cell receptor beta chains from one sample in a study of shared clonotypes between healthy human individuals. The table came from immunoSEQ multiplex PCR; TCRdb's copy has only in-frame clones and leaves some out. The table records hundreds of thousands of clones, about four fifths of them present only once. Sequenced material: PBMCs. These TCRs come from a woman aged 40 to 50 in good health. Some clones in this sample may be carry-over from other donors' samples. Each CDR3 is given with its conserved first and last residue. A D gene is named only where the DNA matches it firmly. Rows give clone size only sometimes, using once, few, many, or a class for an expanded clone.

clone_size,d_call,j_call,v_call,cdr3_aa,cdr3_nt
-,TRBD1,TRBJ2-7,TRBV7-9,CASSRTDRVSYYEQYF,TGTGCCAGCAGCAGGACAGACAGGGTTTCTTACTACGAGCAGTACTTC
-,TRBD2,TRBJ2-1,TRBV6-5,CASNGGRAGYNEQFF,TGTGCCAGCAACGGCGGGAGGGCCGGGTACAATGAGCAGTTCTTC
once,-,TRBJ1-4,TRBV28,CASTSQNEKLFF,TGTGCCAGCACCAGCCAGAATGAAAAACTGTTTTTT
-,-,TRBJ2-3,TRBV28,CASRPGAYGDTQYF,TGTGCCAGCAGGCCGGGTGCGTACGGAGATACGCAGTATTTT
few,-,TRBJ2-2,TRBV7-8,CASSKDFSTGELFF,TGTGCCAGCAGCAAGGACTTTTCTACCGGGGAGCTGTTTTTT
-,TRBD2,TRBJ2-3,TRBV28,CASSNGLAGITDTQYF,TGTGCCAGCAGTAACGGACTAGCGGGGATCACAGATACGCAGTATTTT
-,TRBD1,TRBJ2-3,TRBV27,CASSLLGTGVSTDTQYF,TGTGCCAGCAGTTTATTGGGGACAGGGGTCAGCACAGATACGCAGTATTTT
-,-,TRBJ1-1,TRBV5-4,CASSLTTPGAEAFF,TGTGCCAGCAGCTTGACAACCCCTGGGGCTGAAGCTTTCTTT
once,TRBD1,TRBJ1-4,TRBV19,CASSTTGVNEKLFF,TGTGCCAGTAGTACGACAGGGGTGAATGAAAAACTGTTTTTT
-,-,TRBJ2-3,TRBV7-9,CASSFGVPLASTDTQYF,TGTGCCAGCAGCTTTGGGGTTCCACTAGCTAGCACAGATACGCAGTATTTT
few,TRBD2,TRBJ2-1,TRBV28,CASSTSGSTQFF,TGTGCCAGCAGCACCAGCGGGAGTACGCAGTTCTTC
-,-,TRBJ2-7,TRBV19,CASSTPGEQYF,TGTGCCAGTAGTACCCCTGGTGAGCAGTACTTC
once,-,TRBJ2-1,TRBV30,CAWSRDLLSSYNEQFF,TGTGCCTGGAGTCGCGACTTGTTGAGCTCCTACAATGAGCAGTTCTTC
-,-,TRBJ1-1,TRBV5-1,CASSPGPNTEAFF,TGCGCCAGCAGCCCTGGGCCGAACACTGAAGCTTTCTTT
-,TRBD1,TRBJ1-6,TRBV7-9,CASSWDRETAPLHF,TGTGCCAGCAGCTGGGACAGGGAGACGGCACCCCTCCACTTT
-,TRBD1,TRBJ1-1,TRBV29-1,CSVPGQGVLNTEAFF,TGCAGCGTTCCGGGACAGGGGGTTTTGAACACTGAAGCTTTCTTT
-,-,TRBJ1-2,TRBV15,CATSGGTTYGYTF,TGTGCCACCAGCGGAGGGACGACGTATGGCTACACCTTC
-,-,TRBJ1-1,TRBV5-1,CASSAFMNTEAFF,TGCGCCAGCAGCGCATTTATGAACACTGAAGCTTTCTTT
once,-,TRBJ2-5,TRBV11-2,CASSLREYQETQYF,TGTGCCAGCAGCTTAAGAGAGTACCAAGAGACCCAGTACTTC
many,-,TRBJ1-5,TRBV19,CASSTGDILNQPQHF,TGTGCCAGTAGTACTGGGGACATCCTAAATCAGCCCCAGCATTTT
few,TRBD1,TRBJ1-1,TRBV5-1,CASRGTGWDTEAFF,TGCGCCAGCAGGGGGACAGGGTGGGACACTGAAGCTTTCTTT
once,TRBD1,TRBJ2-7,TRBV28,CASQGQVDYEQYF,TGTGCCAGCCAAGGACAGGTTGACTACGAGCAGTACTTC
-,-,TRBJ2-7,TRBV28,CASSMTREKDF,TGTGCCAGCAGCATGACCCGCGAGAAGGACTTC
-,TRBD2,TRBJ2-1,TRBV7-3,CASSFGTSGPSSYNEQFF,TGTGCCAGCAGCTTCGGGACTAGCGGGCCTAGCTCCTACAATGAGCAGTTCTTC
-,TRBD2,TRBJ2-7,TRBV18,CASSPYRLANTYEQYF,TGTGCCAGCTCACCCTACCGACTAGCGAATACCTACGAGCAGTACTTC
few,-,TRBJ2-1,TRBV6-1,CASSTTYNEQFF,TGTGCCAGCAGTACGACGTACAATGAGCAGTTCTTC
-,-,TRBJ2-7,TRBV30,CAWSVGQELYEQYF,TGTGCCTGGAGTGTTGGGCAGGAACTCTACGAGCAGTACTTC
once,-,TRBJ1-5,TRBV4-2,CASSQDSGFDQPQHF,TGTGCCAGCAGCCAAGATTCGGGTTTCGATCAGCCCCAGCATTTT
-,-,TRBJ1-1,TRBV19,CASSARRRIEAFF,TGTGCCAGTAGTGCCAGACGGAGGATTGAAGCTTTCTTT
-,-,TRBJ1-1,TRBV9,CASSPRGFTYTEAFF,TGTGCCAGCAGCCCCCGAGGGTTTACTTACACTGAAGCTTTCTTT
few,-,TRBJ1-2,TRBV6-1,CASSSQTAPNYGYTF,TGTGCCAGCAGTTCCCAGACAGCTCCTAACTATGGCTACACCTTC
-,-,TRBJ1-2,TRBV19,CASSEGYHYGYTF,TGTGCCAGTAGTGAGGGGTACCACTATGGCTACACCTTC
-,TRBD1,TRBJ1-1,TRBV5-1,CASRLGTGGLNTEAFF,TGCGCCAGCCGACTCGGGACAGGGGGATTGAACACTGAAGCTTTCTTT
-,-,TRBJ1-6,TRBV28,CASSLYSASSYNSPLHF,TGTGCCAGCAGTTTATACAGCGCCAGCTCCTATAATTCACCCCTCCACTTT
few,TRBD2,TRBJ2-1,TRBV7-9,CASSYGTSGNEQFF,TGTGCCAGCAGCTACGGGACTAGCGGCAATGAGCAGTTCTTC
few,-,TRBJ1-5,TRBV7-3,CASSQGTNQPQHF,TGTGCCAGCAGCCAGGGGACAAATCAGCCCCAGCATTTT
-,-,TRBJ2-1,TRBV2,CASSQGWRIEQFF,TGTGCCAGCTCTCAGGGATGGAGGATTGAGCAGTTCTTC
once,-,TRBJ1-5,TRBV19,CASSVQGTQPQHF,TGTGCCAGTAGTGTACAGGGTACCCAGCCCCAGCATTTT
-,TRBD1,TRBJ2-5,TRBV2,CASNNRGIETQYF,TGTGCCAGCAATAACAGGGGTATCGAGACCCAGTACTTC
-,TRBD1,TRBJ2-5,TRBV6-5,CASRPTGGTQYF,TGTGCCAGCAGACCCACAGGGGGGACCCAGTACTTC
-,TRBD2,TRBJ2-5,TRBV10-3,CAIRDSSGRTETQYF,TGTGCCATCAGGGACTCGAGCGGGAGGACAGAGACCCAGTACTTC
many,-,TRBJ1-2,TRBV30,CAWNPGLYGYTF,TGTGCCTGGAATCCCGGACTTTATGGCTACACCTTC
-,-,TRBJ2-1,TRBV28,CASSLSRADIYNEQFF,TGTGCCAGCAGTTTAAGTCGAGCGGATATCTACAATGAGCAGTTCTTC
-,TRBD2,TRBJ2-3,TRBV4-3,CASSQDETSGYSSTDTQYF,TGCGCCAGCAGCCAAGATGAGACTAGCGGATACTCTAGCACAGATACGCAGTATTTT
-,TRBD1,TRBJ2-2,TRBV18,CASSPIGGANTGELFF,TGTGCCAGCTCACCTATAGGGGGCGCGAACACCGGGGAGCTGTTTTTT
-,-,TRBJ2-3,TRBV4-3,CASSQDRSTPADPDTQYF,TGCGCCAGCAGCCAAGATCGATCCACGCCCGCAGACCCAGATACGCAGTATTTT
-,TRBD1,TRBJ2-7,TRBV7-2,CASPTRTGGGGHEQYF,TGTGCCAGCCCGACGAGGACAGGGGGCGGGGGGCACGAGCAGTACTTC
-,-,TRBJ2-7,TRBV2,CASSATGGGEQYF,TGTGCCAGCAGTGCCACTGGAGGGGGAGAGCAGTACTTC
-,-,TRBJ2-3,TRBV25-1,CASSESQVRYTDTQYF,TGTGCCAGCAGTGAATCTCAGGTAAGATACACAGATACGCAGTATTTT
few,-,TRBJ2-3,TRBV6-5,CASKPSTDTQYF,TGTGCCAGCAAACCGAGCACAGATACGCAGTATTTT
few,TRBD1,TRBJ2-7,TRBV27,CASSRDRAYEQYF,TGTGCCAGCAGTCGGGACAGGGCCTACGAGCAGTACTTC
once,TRBD1,TRBJ2-1,TRBV5-1,CASSTDRGPMNEQFF,TGCGCCAGCAGCACCGACAGGGGGCCGATGAATGAGCAGTTCTTC
-,-,TRBJ2-1,TRBV7-8,CASSSLATGYNEQFF,TGTGCCAGCAGCTCCCTAGCGACCGGGTACAATGAGCAGTTCTTC
-,-,TRBJ2-2,TRBV19,CASSLGVTGELFF,TGTGCCAGTAGTCTAGGGGTTACCGGGGAGCTGTTTTTT
-,-,TRBJ1-2,TRBV4-1,CASSQGAVNFVGYGYTF,TGCGCCAGCAGCCAAGGGGCAGTTAATTTTGTAGGCTATGGCTACACCTTC
-,TRBD1,TRBJ2-7,TRBV13,CASSHRGSYEQYF,TGTGCCAGCAGCCACAGGGGCTCCTACGAGCAGTACTTC
-,-,TRBJ2-1,TRBV30,CARRGVNEQFF,TGTGCCAGAAGGGGGGTCAATGAGCAGTTCTTC